A selection of T cell receptor beta chains follows, all from one sample in a study of control samples from healthy donors and cancer patients. Generated by immunoSEQ multiplex PCR, the TCRdb table keeps only in-frame clones and is missing some. Among 100,000 or so clones listed, around nine tenths were seen once. The sequenced sample consisted of blood. The receptors here all came from a man under 40 in good health. Both conserved end residues are part of each CDR3. A D gene is named only where the DNA matches it firmly. For some rows the clone size is stated as once, few or many, or as a class when expanded; others skip it.

>TRBJ2-7|NA|NA|TRBV27|15
CASSFMGWGSYEQYF
TGTGCCAGCAGTTTTATGGGGTGGGGCTCCTACGAGCAGTACTTC
>TRBJ1-2|NA|NA|TRBV24-1|13
CATSDGGSYGYTF
TGTGCCACCAGTGATGGGGGGTCTTATGGCTACACCTTC
>TRBJ1-1|NA|NA|TRBV9|15
CASSTTQVSNTEAFF
TGTGCCAGCAGCACAACACAGGTCTCGAACACTGAAGCTTTCTTT
>TRBJ2-1|NA|TRBD2|TRBV4-1|14
CASSQDRLAGGLFF
TGCGCCAGCAGCCAAGATCGGCTAGCGGGAGGGCTTTTCTTC
>TRBJ2-7|NA|NA|TRBV10-2|15
CARGSPGGASYEQYF
TGCGCCCGCGGGTCCCCTGGCGGGGCGTCCTACGAGCAGTACTTC
>TRBJ2-5|NA|TRBD2|TRBV5-1|15
CASSLVGRGGETQYF
TGCGCCAGCAGCTTGGTAGGGCGGGGGGGCGAGACCCAGTACTTC
>TRBJ2-5|once|TRBD1|TRBV24-1|15
CATSETGTGQETQYF
TGTGCCACCAGTGAAACCGGGACAGGGCAAGAGACCCAGTACTTC
>TRBJ2-1|NA|TRBD1|TRBV7-6|16
CASSSLAGTATDEQFF
TGTGCCAGCAGCTCCCTCGCCGGGACAGCCACAGATGAGCAGTTCTTC
>TRBJ2-1|NA|NA|TRBV5-8|11
CASSSYNEQFF
TGTGCCAGCAGCTCGTACAATGAGCAGTTCTTC
>TRBJ1-1|NA|NA|TRBV28|14
CASSFPDSYTEAFF
TGTGCCAGCAGTTTCCCTGACAGCTACACTGAAGCTTTCTTT
>TRBJ2-2|few|NA|TRBV6-4|15
CASSDSRQNTGELFF
TGTGCCAGCAGTGACTCGAGGCAGAACACCGGGGAGCTGTTTTTT
>TRBJ2-3|NA|NA|TRBV15|14
CATSRVGDADTQYF
TGTGCCACCAGCAGAGTAGGAGATGCAGATACGCAGTATTTT
>TRBJ2-7|NA|NA|TRBV6-2/TRBV6-3|15
CASSYSRDIAYEQYF
TGTGCCAGCAGTTACTCCCGGGACATTGCCTACGAGCAGTACTTC
>TRBJ2-2|NA|NA|TRBV20-1|12
CSASYGTGELFF
TGCAGTGCTAGTTACGGGACGGGGGAGCTGTTTTTT
>TRBJ2-1|once|TRBD1|TRBV24-1|13
CATSGDRGYEQFF
TGTGCCACCAGTGGGGACAGGGGCTACGAGCAGTTCTTC
>TRBJ1-2|once|TRBD1|TRBV9|15
CASSERTGRNYGYTF
TGTGCCAGCAGCGAAAGGACAGGGCGTAACTATGGCTACACCTTC
>TRBJ1-2|NA|TRBD1|TRBV19|14
CASSPSGGHYGYTF
TGTGCCAGTAGCCCGTCAGGGGGCCACTATGGCTACACCTTC
>TRBJ1-5|NA|TRBD1|TRBV19|16
CASSAQDRGGNQPQHF
TGTGCCAGTAGTGCCCAGGACAGGGGTGGCAATCAGCCCCAGCATTTT
>TRBJ2-2|NA|NA|TRBV19|15
CASRDPQGGSGELFF
TGTGCCAGTAGAGACCCTCAGGGTGGATCCGGGGAGCTGTTTTTT
>TRBJ1-6|NA|TRBD1|TRBV27|16
CASSLRTGVYNSPLHF
TGTGCCAGCAGTTTACGGACAGGGGTCTATAATTCACCCCTCCACTTT